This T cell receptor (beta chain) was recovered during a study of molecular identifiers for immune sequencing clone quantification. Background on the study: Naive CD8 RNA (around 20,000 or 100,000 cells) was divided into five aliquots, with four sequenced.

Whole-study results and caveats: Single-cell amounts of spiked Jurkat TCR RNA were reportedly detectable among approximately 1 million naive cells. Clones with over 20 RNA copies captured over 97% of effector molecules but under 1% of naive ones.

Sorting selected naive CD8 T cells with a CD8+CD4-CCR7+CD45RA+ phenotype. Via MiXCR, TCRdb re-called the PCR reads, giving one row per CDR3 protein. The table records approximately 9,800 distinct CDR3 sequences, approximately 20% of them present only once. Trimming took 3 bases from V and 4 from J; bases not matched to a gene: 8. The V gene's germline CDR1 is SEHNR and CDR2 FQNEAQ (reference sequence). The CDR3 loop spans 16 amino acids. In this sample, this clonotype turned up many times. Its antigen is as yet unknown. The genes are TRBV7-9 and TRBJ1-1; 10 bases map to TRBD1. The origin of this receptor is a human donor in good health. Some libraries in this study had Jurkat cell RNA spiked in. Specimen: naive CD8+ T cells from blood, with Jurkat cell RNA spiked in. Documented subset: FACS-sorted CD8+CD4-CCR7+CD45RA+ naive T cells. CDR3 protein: CASSLKPGQGPTEAFF. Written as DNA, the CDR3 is TGTGCCAGCAGCTTGAAACCGGGACAGGGGCCCACTGAAGCTTTCTTT.